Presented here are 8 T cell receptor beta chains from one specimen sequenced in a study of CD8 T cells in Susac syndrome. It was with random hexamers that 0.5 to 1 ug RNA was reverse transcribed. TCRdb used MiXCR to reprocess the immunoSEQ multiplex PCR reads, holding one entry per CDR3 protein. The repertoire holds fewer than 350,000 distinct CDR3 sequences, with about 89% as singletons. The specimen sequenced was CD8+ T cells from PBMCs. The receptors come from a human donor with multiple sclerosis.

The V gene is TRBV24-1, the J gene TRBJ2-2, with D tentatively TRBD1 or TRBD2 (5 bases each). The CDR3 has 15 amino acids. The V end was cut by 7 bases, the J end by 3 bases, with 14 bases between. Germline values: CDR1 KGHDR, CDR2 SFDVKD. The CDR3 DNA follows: TGTGCCACCAGCATGGGGGTAGCGTACACCGGGGAGCTGTTTTTT. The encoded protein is CATSMGVAYTGELFF.

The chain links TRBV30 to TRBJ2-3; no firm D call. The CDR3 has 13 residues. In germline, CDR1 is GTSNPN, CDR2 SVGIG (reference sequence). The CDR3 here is CGGTDGVTDTQYF. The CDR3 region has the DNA TGTGGGGGAACCGATGGGGTCACCGATACGCAGTATTTT.

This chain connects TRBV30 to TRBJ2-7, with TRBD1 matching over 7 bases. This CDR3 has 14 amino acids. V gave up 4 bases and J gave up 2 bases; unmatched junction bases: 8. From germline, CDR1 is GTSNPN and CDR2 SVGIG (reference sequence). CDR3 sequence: CAWIGEGATYEQYF. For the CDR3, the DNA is TGTGCCTGGATAGGAGAGGGGGCTACCTACGAGCAGTACTTC.

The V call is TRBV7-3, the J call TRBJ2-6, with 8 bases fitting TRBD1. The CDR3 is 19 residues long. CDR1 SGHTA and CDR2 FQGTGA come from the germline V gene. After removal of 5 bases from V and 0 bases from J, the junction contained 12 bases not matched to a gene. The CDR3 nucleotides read TGTGCCAGCAGCGCCCAGACAGGGGCGGTGCTCTCTGGGGCCAACGTCCTGACTTTC. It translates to CASSAQTGAVLSGANVLTF.

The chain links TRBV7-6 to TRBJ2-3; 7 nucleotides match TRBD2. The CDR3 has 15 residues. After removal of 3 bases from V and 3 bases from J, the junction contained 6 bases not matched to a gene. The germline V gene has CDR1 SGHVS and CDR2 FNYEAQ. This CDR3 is CASSLMAGVTDTQYF. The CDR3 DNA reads TGTGCCAGCAGCTTGATGGCGGGAGTAACAGATACGCAGTATTTT. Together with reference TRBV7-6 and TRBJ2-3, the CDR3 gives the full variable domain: GAGVSQSPRYKVTKRGQDVALRCDPISGHVSLYWYRQALGQGPEFLTYFNYEAQQDKSGLPNDRFSAERPEGSISTLTIQRTEQRDSAMYRCASSLMAGVTDTQYFGPGTRLTVL.

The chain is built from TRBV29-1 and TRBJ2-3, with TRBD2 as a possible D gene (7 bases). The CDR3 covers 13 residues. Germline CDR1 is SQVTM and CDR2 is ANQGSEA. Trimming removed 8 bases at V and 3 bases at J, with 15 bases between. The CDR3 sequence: CSSEGGRTDTQYF. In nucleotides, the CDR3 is TGCAGCTCGGAGGGGGGGCGAACAGATACGCAGTATTTT.

CDR3 sequence (DNA): TGCGCCAGCAGCCAGGAGACAGCCTCCTACAATGAGCAGTTCTTC. Translation: CASSQETASYNEQFF. The chain carries TRBV4-3 and TRBJ2-1; weak D call: TRBD1 (5 bases). Germline CDR1 LGHNA, CDR2 YSLEER. This CDR3 is built from 15 residues. Trimming cost V 3 bases and J 0 bases, with 9 bases left between them.

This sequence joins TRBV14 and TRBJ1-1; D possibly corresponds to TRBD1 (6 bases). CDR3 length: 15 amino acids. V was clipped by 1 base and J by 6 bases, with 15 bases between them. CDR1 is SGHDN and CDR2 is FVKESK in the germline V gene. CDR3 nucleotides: TGTGCCAGCAGCCAAGTGGCAGGGGTGATGTCTGAAGCTTTCTTT. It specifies CASSQVAGVMSEAFF.